The next 20 T cell receptor beta chains were all read from a single sample in a study of CDR3 diversity in severe acne. TCRdb analysed the PCR reads with MiXCR anew, one entry per CDR3 protein. The sample records about 84,000 distinct CDR3 sequences, around 53% being singletons. Sequencing input: blood. The receptors were gathered from a male donor in good health, without acne.

In this sample, this clonotype turned up many times. The chain has TRBV18 and TRBJ2-7; no definite D call. V lost 6 bases and J lost 7, with 10 bases in between. CDR1 is KGHSH, CDR2 LQKENI, per germline. This CDR3 contains 11 residues. The CDR3: CASSSTEEQYF. CDR3 in DNA: TGTGCCAGCTCGTCTACCGAAGAGCAGTACTTC.

The rearrangement joins TRBV29-1 to TRBJ2-7; D is unclear. The V gene lost 7 bases and the J gene lost 3 bases, with 10 bases spanning the gap. The germline V gene has CDR1 SQVTM and CDR2 ANQGSEA. The CDR3 is 11 residues long. CDR3 coding DNA: TGCAGCGCCGGCGGCGGCTACGAGCAGTACTTC. This translates into CSAGGGYEQYF.

This clonotype was seen a handful of times. V gene TRBV30 combines with J gene TRBJ2-2; D is tentatively TRBD1 or TRBD2 (6 bases each). This CDR3 contains 16 residues. Trimming removed 0 bases at V and 5 bases at J, with 16 bases between. Germline CDR1 GTSNPN, CDR2 SVGIG (reference sequence). The CDR3 here is CAWSVAALGGTGELFF. In nucleotides, the CDR3 is TGTGCCTGGAGTGTTGCCGCGTTAGGGGGGACCGGGGAGCTGTTTTTT.

The chain is built from TRBV7-2 and TRBJ2-2; 8 nucleotides agree with TRBD2. After removal of 6 bases from V and 0 bases from J, the junction contained 6 bases not matched to a gene. Looked up from germline, CDR1 is SGHTA and CDR2 is FQGNSA. The CDR3 totals 16 residues. The CDR3 bases are TGTGCCAGCAGTGGTAGCGGGGTCGCGAACACCGGGGAGCTGTTTTTT. This gives the protein CASSGSGVANTGELFF.

The chain joins TRBV20-1 to TRBJ1-1; 8 nucleotides agree with TRBD1. Germline V gene data show CDR1 as DFQATT and CDR2 as SNEGSKA (reference sequence). This CDR3 is built from 16 residues. Trimming at V came to 3 bases and at J to 1 base, leaving 10 bases not matched to a gene. CDR3 sequence reads: CSASPGTGETNTEAFF. CDR3 nucleotides: TGCAGTGCTAGTCCGGGGACAGGAGAAACGAACACTGAAGCTTTCTTT.

The chain joins TRBV7-9 to TRBJ1-2; perhaps TRBD1 as D (6 bases). This CDR3 region has 14 residues. The germline V gene has CDR1 SEHNR and CDR2 FQNEAQ (reference sequence). Trimming left V 5 bases short and J 5 bases short, with 15 bases between. CDR3 amino acids: CASSRGDIGYGYTF. The CDR3 bases are TGTGCCAGCAGCCGCGGGGACATAGGGTATGGCTACACCTTC.

The genes are TRBV11-2 and TRBJ1-2; TRBD1 agrees at 7 bases. Germline CDR1 SGHAT, CDR2 FQNNGV. V lost 5 bases to trimming and J lost 8 bases; unmatched junction nucleotides: 11. This CDR3 spans 14 amino acids. The CDR3 DNA is TGTGCCAGCAGCACCCCAGGACAGGCGAAGGGCTACACCTTC. It is translated as CASSTPGQAKGYTF.

This clonotype was seen ten or more times. The chain has TRBV7-2 and TRBJ1-2; no firm D call. Trimming left V 5 bases short and J 6 bases short, with 10 bases between. The CDR3 is made up of 12 amino acids. CDR1 and CDR2 from the germline V gene are SGHTA and FQGNSA. This chain's CDR3 is CASSQIGDGYTF. CDR3 DNA: TGTGCCAGCAGCCAAATAGGAGATGGCTACACCTTC.

V gene TRBV20-1 combines with J gene TRBJ2-2, with 9 bases fitting TRBD2. There are 14 residues in the CDR3. V was pared by 5 bases and J by 5 bases, with 6 bases of the junction left unmatched. Looked up from germline, CDR1 is DFQATT and CDR2 is SNEGSKA (reference sequence). The CDR3 DNA reads as TGCAGTGCTGCCCCGCGGGGGGGGACCGGGGAGCTGTTTTTT. Its translation is CSAAPRGGTGELFF.

This clonotype was seen ten or more times. The CDR3 DNA follows: TGTGCCAGCAGCCCGGTGAGTGCCGGTTACTACGAGCAGTACTTC. Amino acid sequence: CASSPVSAGYYEQYF. The chain has TRBV5-8 and TRBJ2-7; D remains unclear. V was trimmed by 4 bases and J by 3 bases, leaving 17 bases between them. Germline V gives CDR1 SGHTS, CDR2 YDEGEE. This CDR3 spans 15 amino acids.

This clonotype was recorded at least ten times. V and J are TRBV6-5 and TRBJ1-5; D unresolved. The germline V and J ends were trimmed by 8 bases and 7 bases, with 6 bases remaining between them. CDR1 MNHEY and CDR2 SVGAGI come from the germline V gene. This CDR3 contains 10 residues. The CDR3 DNA sequence: TGTGCCAGCGGTCGGCAGCCCCAGCATTTT. Its protein product is CASGRQPQHF.

In this sample, this clonotype turned up a few times. The J gene is TRBJ2-7, the V gene TRBV5-6, with unresolved D. V shed 3 bases and J shed 6 bases, with 10 bases lying between them. This CDR3 is 12 amino acids long. Germline assignment: CDR1 SGHDT and CDR2 YYEEEE. The CDR3 reads CASSSHGGEQYF. As DNA, the CDR3 is TGTGCCAGCAGCTCCCACGGTGGCGAGCAGTACTTC.

The genes are TRBV10-3 and TRBJ2-7; TRBD1 matches at 7 bases. Germline V CDR1 and CDR2: ENHRY, SYGVKD. The CDR3 is made up of 12 amino acids. Trimming took 4 bases from V and 6 from J; bases not matched to a gene: 3. CDR3: CAISGTGSEQYF. DNA for the CDR3: TGTGCCATCAGTGGGACAGGCTCCGAGCAGTACTTC.

This clonotype ranks as medium-sized. This rearrangement joins TRBV7-6 to TRBJ2-2; D gene ambiguous. Germline values: CDR1 SGHVS, CDR2 FNYEAQ. The CDR3 loop spans 13 amino acids. V was pared by 3 bases and J by 4 bases, with 6 bases between. The DNA for the CDR3 is TGTGCCAGCAGCTTCACGACCACCGGGGAGCTGTTTTTT. Amino acid sequence: CASSFTTTGELFF.

The gene calls are TRBV7-9 and TRBJ2-3; weak D call: TRBD2 (6 bases). In germline, CDR1 is SEHNR, CDR2 FQNEAQ (reference sequence). The V end lost 6 bases, the J end lost 1 base, and 14 bases lay between the germline ends. The length of the CDR3 is 15 residues. CDR3 sequence (DNA): TGTGCCAGCAGTATAGGGGCTAGCGGCACAGATACGCAGTATTTT. Translation: CASSIGASGTDTQYF.

This clonotype has a count of ten or more. The CDR3 nucleotides read TGTGCCAGCAGTTTCCGGACCACCACATACGAGCAGTACTTC. This translates into CASSFRTTTYEQYF. The chain uses TRBV6-5 and TRBJ2-7; D call uncertain. From germline, CDR1 is MNHEY and CDR2 SVGAGI. Trimming took 4 bases from V and 4 from J, leaving 14 bases between them. This CDR3 comprises 14 residues.

With respect to this clonotype: A much bigger clone sits one base away, suggesting this may be a read error. The V gene is TRBV29-1, the J gene TRBJ2-3, with 7 nucleotides matching TRBD2. The CDR3 contains 14 residues. Trimming removed 5 bases from V and 7 bases from J; junction bases left unmatched: 12. Germline V gene sequence: CDR1 SQVTM, CDR2 ANQGSEA. The CDR3 DNA is TGCAGCGTTCGGACTAACGCGGGAGATTATACGCAGTATTTT. This gives the protein CSVRTNAGDYTQYF.

This clonotype was seen a handful of times. The chain combines TRBV6-5 with TRBJ1-4; TRBD1 might be the D (5 bases). CDR1 and CDR2 from the germline V gene are MNHEY and SVGAGI. The length of the CDR3 is 15 residues. Deletions cut 5 bases from V and 7 bases from J, with 17 bases between. CDR3 loop: CASSATGLGGEKLFF. CDR3 in DNA: TGTGCCAGCAGTGCCACGGGCCTCGGGGGTGAAAAACTGTTTTTT.

This clonotype was seen a handful of times. V is TRBV2 and J is TRBJ1-1; D might be TRBD1 (5 bases). Germline CDR1 reads SNHLY; CDR2 reads FYNNEI. The CDR3 extends over 12 amino acids. V lost 8 bases to trimming and J lost 3 bases, with 10 bases between them. CDR3 residues: CASGGGDTEAFF. The CDR3 DNA follows: TGTGCCAGCGGGGGAGGGGACACTGAAGCTTTCTTT.

Concerning this clonotype: The final CDR3 position lacks the conserved phenylalanine or tryptophan, pointing to a likely read error. V and J are TRBV11-2 and TRBJ2-5, with D maybe TRBD1 (6 bases). Between the trimmed V and J ends, which lost 8 bases and 5 bases, there was a span of 18 bases. Per the germline V gene, CDR1 is SGHAT and CDR2 is FQNNGV. This CDR3 has 14 residues. The CDR3: CASRQGPYSETQYL. As DNA, the CDR3 is TGTGCCAGCCGGCAGGGGCCGTATTCTGAGACCCAGTACCTC.